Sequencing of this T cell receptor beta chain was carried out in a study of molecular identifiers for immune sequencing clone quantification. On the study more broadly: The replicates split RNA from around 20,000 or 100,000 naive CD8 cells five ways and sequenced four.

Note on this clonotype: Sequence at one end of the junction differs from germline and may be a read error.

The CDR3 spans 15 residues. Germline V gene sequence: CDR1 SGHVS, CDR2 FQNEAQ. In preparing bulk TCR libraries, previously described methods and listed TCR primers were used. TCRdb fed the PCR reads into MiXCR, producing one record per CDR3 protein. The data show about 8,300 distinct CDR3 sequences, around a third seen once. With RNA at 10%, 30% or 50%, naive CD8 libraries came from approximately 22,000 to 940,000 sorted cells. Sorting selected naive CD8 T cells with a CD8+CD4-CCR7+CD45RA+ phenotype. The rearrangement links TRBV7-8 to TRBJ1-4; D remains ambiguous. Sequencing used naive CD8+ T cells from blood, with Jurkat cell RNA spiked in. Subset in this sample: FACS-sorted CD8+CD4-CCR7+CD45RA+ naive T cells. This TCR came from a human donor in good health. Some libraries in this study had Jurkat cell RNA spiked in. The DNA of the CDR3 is TGTGCCAGCAGCTTATTTGGACGCGGGCATGAAAAACTGATTTTT. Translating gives CASSLFGRGHEKLIF.